This T cell receptor beta chain was identified in a study of vaccination and CD4 T cells after COVID-19. As for the study in general: Spike peptides, overlapping and drawn from SARS-CoV-2, HCoV-NL63, HCoV-OC43 and HCoV-229E, were used to stimulate cells.

A remark on this clonotype: Its antigen is still unknown.

The Oncomine TCR Beta short-read assay sequenced DNA from cultured CD4+ T cells. TCRdb ran MiXCR on the PCR reads and lists one entry per CDR3 protein. The data contain about 14,000 distinct CDR3 sequences, about 30% of them singletons. Treatment: approximately 9-day PBMC culture with coronavirus spike peptide pools or control peptides (ViraFEST assay). The CDR3 has 14 amino acids. Germline V gives CDR1 LGHDT, CDR2 YNNKEL (reference sequence). V lost 8 bases, J lost 2 bases, and 6 bases stayed unmatched. The receptor was isolated from a human donor who had recovered from COVID-19. Sequencing used CD4+ T cells from blood, cultured in vitro. V and J are TRBV3-1 and TRBJ1-2; 9 nucleotides align to TRBD1. The CDR3 bases are TGTGCCAGCGCCCGACAGGGGGTGAACTATGGCTACACCTTC. It yields the protein CASARQGVNYGYTF. The entire variable domain, with the rest obtained from reference TRBV3-1 and TRBJ1-2, is as follows: DTAVSQTPKYLVTQMGNDKSIKCEQNLGHDTMYWYKQDSKKFLKIMFSYNNKELIINETVPNRFSPKSPDKAHLNLHINSLELGDSAVYFCASARQGVNYGYTFGSGTRLTVV.